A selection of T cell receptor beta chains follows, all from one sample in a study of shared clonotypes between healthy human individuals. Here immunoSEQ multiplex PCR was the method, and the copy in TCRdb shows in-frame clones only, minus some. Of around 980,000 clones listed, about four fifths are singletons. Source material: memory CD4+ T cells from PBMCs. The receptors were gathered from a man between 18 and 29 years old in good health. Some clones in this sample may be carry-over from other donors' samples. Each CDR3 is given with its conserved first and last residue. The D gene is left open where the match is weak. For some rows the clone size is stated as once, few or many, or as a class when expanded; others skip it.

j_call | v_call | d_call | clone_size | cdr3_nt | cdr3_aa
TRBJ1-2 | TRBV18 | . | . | TGTGCCAGCTCACCAACGACAGGTGATGACGGCTACACCTTC | CASSPTTGDDGYTF
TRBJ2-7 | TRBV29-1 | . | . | TGCAGCGTCCTACTTCCCAGGAGGGCATACGAGCAGCACTTC | CSVLLPRRAYEQHF
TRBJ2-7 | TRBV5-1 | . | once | TGCGCCAGCAGCATAGGGACGGTCCTAAGTGGCGAGCAGTACTTC | CASSIGTVLSGEQYF
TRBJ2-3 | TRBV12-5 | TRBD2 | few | TGTGCTAGTGGCGCAGGGACTAGCGGGAGAGATACGCAGTATTTT | CASGAGTSGRDTQYF
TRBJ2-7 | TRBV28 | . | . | TGTGCCAGCAGTTTACTCGGGGTCCACGGGGTCGAGCAGTACTTC | CASSLLGVHGVEQYF
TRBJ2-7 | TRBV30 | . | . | TGTGCCTGGAGTTCTGACAGGTTCTACGAGCAGTACTTC | CAWSSDRFYEQYF
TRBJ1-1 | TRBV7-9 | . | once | TGTGCCAGCAGCTTAGAGGGGGGTTACACTGAAGCTTTCTTT | CASSLEGGYTEAFF
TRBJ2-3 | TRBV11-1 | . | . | TGTGCCAGCAGCTTGACAGGGCGGGATGCAGATACGCAGTATTTT | CASSLTGRDADTQYF
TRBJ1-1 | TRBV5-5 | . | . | TGTGCCAGCAGCTTGGTCTTCGCTGAAGCTTTCTTT | CASSLVFAEAFF
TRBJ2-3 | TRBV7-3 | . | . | TGTGCCAGCAGCCCTACAGCGGCGGCTCGCACAGATACGCAGTATTTT | CASSPTAAARTDTQYF
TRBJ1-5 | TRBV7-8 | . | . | TGTGCCAGCAGCTTAGTCGCGCGGGGCGATCAGCCCCAGCATTTT | CASSLVARGDQPQHF
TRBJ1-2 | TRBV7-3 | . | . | TGTGCCAGCAGCCCGTATGTAGGCCGGGCGGGGGGCTACACCTTC | CASSPYVGRAGGYTF
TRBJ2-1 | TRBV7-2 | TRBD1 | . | TGTGCCAGCAGCTCTACCGGGACAGTGTATTCCAATGAGCAGTTCTTC | CASSSTGTVYSNEQFF
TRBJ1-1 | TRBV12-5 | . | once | TGTGCTAGTCGCCCGGGGGGGTCGGGCACTGAAGCTTTCTTT | CASRPGGSGTEAFF
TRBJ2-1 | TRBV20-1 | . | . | TGCAGTGCTAGGAGGACAGATGAGCAGTTCTTC | CSARRTDEQFF
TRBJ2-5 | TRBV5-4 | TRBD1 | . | TGTGCCAGCGGGACAGGGCCTCAAGAGACCCAGTACTTC | CASGTGPQETQYF
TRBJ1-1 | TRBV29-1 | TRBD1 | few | TGCAGCGTTGAACAGGGGGGCACTGAAGCTTTCTTT | CSVEQGGTEAFF
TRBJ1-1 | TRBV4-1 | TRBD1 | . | TGCGCCAGCAGCCACCCCAGGGGGGGGGACACTGAAGCTTTCTTT | CASSHPRGGDTEAFF
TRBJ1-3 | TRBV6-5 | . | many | TGTGCCAGCGTACGGAACAGTCTCTCTGGAAACACCATATATTTT | CASVRNSLSGNTIYF
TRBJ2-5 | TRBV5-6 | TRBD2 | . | TGTGCCAGCAGCTTGTGGACTAGCGGGTTCAAAGAGACCCAGTACTTC | CASSLWTSGFKETQYF
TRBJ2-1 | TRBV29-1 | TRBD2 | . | TGCAGCGTTGAACTCCAACTAGCGGGAACCTACAATGAGCAGTTCTTC | CSVELQLAGTYNEQFF
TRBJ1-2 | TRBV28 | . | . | TGTGCCACCACGTATCCGGGACAAATTAACTATGGCTACACCTTC | CATTYPGQINYGYTF
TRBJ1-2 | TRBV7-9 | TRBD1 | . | TGTGCCAGCAGCTTATTGCCGACAGGGGCTGGCTACACCTTC | CASSLLPTGAGYTF
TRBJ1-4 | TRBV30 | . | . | TGTGCCTATTCGGGGGGGACCGCAACTAATGAAAAACTGTTTTTT | CAYSGGTATNEKLFF
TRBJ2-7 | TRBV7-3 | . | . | TGTGCCAGCAGCGTAGTGGCAGGGAGCTCCTACGAGCAGTACTTC | CASSVVAGSSYEQYF
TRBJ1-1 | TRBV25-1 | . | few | TGTGCCAGCAGTGAATGGGGGCAGGGGAACACTGAAGCTTTCTTT | CASSEWGQGNTEAFF
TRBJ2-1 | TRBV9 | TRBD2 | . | TGTGCCAGCAGCGTAGATCTAGCGGGAGTCTACAATGAGCAGTTCTTC | CASSVDLAGVYNEQFF
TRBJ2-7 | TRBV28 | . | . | TGTGCCAGCAGTTCTCCGAGCTCCTACGAGCAGTACTTC | CASSSPSSYEQYF
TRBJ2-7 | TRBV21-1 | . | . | TGTGCCAGCAGGGCAATAGGACAGGATCCCGACGAGCAGTACTTC | CASRAIGQDPDEQYF
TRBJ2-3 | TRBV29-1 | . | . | TGCAGCGTTGAGGAGACTAACCAAAATACGCAGTATTTT | CSVEETNQNTQYF
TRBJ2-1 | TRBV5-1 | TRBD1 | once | TGCGCCAGTCACCCCGGGACAGCGCTCTTCAATGAGCAGTTCTTC | CASHPGTALFNEQFF
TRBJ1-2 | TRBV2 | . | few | TGTGCCACCAGGACAGACACTAACTATGGCTACACCTTC | CATRTDTNYGYTF
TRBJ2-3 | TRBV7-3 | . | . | TGTGCCAGCAGCTTAGCTTTGGGGGCAGATACGCAGTATTTT | CASSLALGADTQYF
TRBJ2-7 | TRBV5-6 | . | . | TGTGCCAGTGGTGGGGCCGGGAACGAGCAGTACTTC | CASGGAGNEQYF
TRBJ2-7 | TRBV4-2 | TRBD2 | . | TGTGCCAGCAGCCAAGAGGGGACTAGCGGGCCAAACCCGCGGGAGCAGTACTTC | CASSQEGTSGPNPREQYF
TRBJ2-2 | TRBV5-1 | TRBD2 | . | TGCGCCAGCAGCTTGGCGGTAGCGGGAGGGAACACCGGGGAGCTGTTTTTT | CASSLAVAGGNTGELFF
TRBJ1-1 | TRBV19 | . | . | TGTGCCAGTAGTAGCGGCTTCGGGACTGAAGCTTTCTTT | CASSSGFGTEAFF
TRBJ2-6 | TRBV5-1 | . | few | TGCGCCAGCAGCTCCTCTGTACCTGGGGCCAACGTCCTGACTTTC | CASSSSVPGANVLTF
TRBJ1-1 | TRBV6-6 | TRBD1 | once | TGTGCCAGCAGCCTACCCGGGACAGGGATCACTGAAGCTTTCTTT | CASSLPGTGITEAFF
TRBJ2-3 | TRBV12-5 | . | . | TGTGCTAGTGGTTTGAGGGATACGCAGTATTTT | CASGLRDTQYF
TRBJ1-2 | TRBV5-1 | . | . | TGCGCCAGCAGGAGAGATGAGTATGGCTACACCTTC | CASRRDEYGYTF
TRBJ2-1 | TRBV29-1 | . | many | TGCAGCGTTCGCGGACAGTCCGGACCGGGGGATGAGCAGTTCTTC | CSVRGQSGPGDEQFF
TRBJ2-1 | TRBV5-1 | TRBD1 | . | TGCGCCAGCAGCCCCCGGACAGGGGGCTTGAATGAGCAGTTCTTC | CASSPRTGGLNEQFF
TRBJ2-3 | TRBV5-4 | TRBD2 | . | TGTGCCAGCAGCACGGGACTAGCGGGAGTAACAGATACGCAGTATTTT | CASSTGLAGVTDTQYF
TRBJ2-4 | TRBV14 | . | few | TGTGCCAGCAGCCGCAGGGAGGAGGGAGACATTCAGTACTTC | CASSRREEGDIQYF